This TCR beta chain was profiled in a study of T cell responses to AZD1222 COVID-19 vaccine. Study-wide points: Among the donors, most were white British and more were female, and clonal diversity was possibly underestimated.

With respect to this clone: No antigen is known for it.

Data came from immunoSEQ multiplex PCR; TCRdb stores just in-frame clones and leaves some out. Seen here are about 130,000 clones, 88% observed once, and the top ten hold around 5.6%. The germline V gene has CDR1 LGHNA and CDR2 YSLEER. The V and J ends lost 6 bases and 1 base respectively, with 9 bases between them. The CDR3 is 13 residues long. The chain employs TRBV4-3 and TRBJ1-1; the D gene is possibly TRBD1 (5 bases). The material was peripheral blood, obtained on day 0 of AZD1222 vaccination. The sequence was obtained from an adult in good health. CDR3 bases: TGCGCCAGCAGTCAGACAGAGAACACTGAAGCTTTCTTT. It yields the protein CASSQTENTEAFF.